The 18 T cell receptor beta chains given below trace back to one sample, sequenced in a study of graft-versus-host responses after intestinal transplantation. Clones were read by immunoSEQ multiplex PCR, and TCRdb kept only the in-frame ones, dropping some. The profile shows 100,000 or so clones, 91% of them singletons. The antigens of these receptors remain unknown. The source was unstimulated CD4+ T cells sorted from spleen or lymph node cells, collected before transplant. All receptors come from a human donor who was the organ donor for an intestinal transplant.

The chain uses TRBV27 and TRBJ2-3; possible D gene TRBD1, 6 bases. Trimming removed 4 bases at V and 1 base at J, with 12 bases between. The germline CDR1 and CDR2 sequences are MNHEY and SMNVEV (reference sequence). This CDR3 comprises 15 residues. The CDR3 DNA reads TGTGCCAGCAGTTGGGGGCAGGGGCGCACAGATACGCAGTATTTT. It yields the protein CASSWGQGRTDTQYF.

The chain links TRBV9 to TRBJ2-7, with D uncertain. Germline V gene sequence: CDR1 SGDLS, CDR2 YYNGEE. Trimming pared 0 bases from V and 1 base from J, leaving 8 bases between. The CDR3 is 14 residues long. The CDR3: CASSVASGSYEQYF. The DNA for the CDR3 is TGTGCCAGCAGCGTAGCGTCAGGTTCCTACGAGCAGTACTTC. Drawing the rest from reference TRBV9 and TRBJ2-7, the complete variable domain is DSGVTQTPKHLITATGQRVTLRCSPRSGDLSVYWYQQSLDQGLQFLIQYYNGEERAKGNILERFSAQQFPDLHSELNLSSLELGDSALYFCASSVASGSYEQYFGPGTRLTVT.

This clone was detected once. V gene TRBV27 combines with J gene TRBJ2-1; D perhaps matches TRBD2 (7 bases). The germline V gene has CDR1 MNHEY and CDR2 SMNVEV (reference sequence). The CDR3 is 18 residues long. The V and J ends lost 3 bases and 0 bases respectively, with 18 bases between them. The CDR3: CASSLWRGLPNSYNEQFF. Written as DNA, the CDR3 is TGTGCCAGCAGTTTGTGGCGGGGGCTTCCAAACTCCTACAATGAGCAGTTCTTC.

The chain joins TRBV9 to TRBJ1-1; the D gene is possibly TRBD1 (6 bases). Germline V gene lookup returns CDR1 SGDLS and CDR2 YYNGEE. V lost 4 bases to trimming and J lost 4 bases, with 20 bases between them. The CDR3 covers 16 residues. In DNA, the CDR3 is TGTGCCAGCAGCCAAACCGCGGGGGGCGCGGGCACTGAAGCTTTCTTT. As protein: CASSQTAGGAGTEAFF.

This clone was counted once. The chain couples TRBV6-5 to TRBJ1-3, with D tentatively TRBD1 (6 bases). Germline values: CDR1 MNHEY, CDR2 SVGAGI. This CDR3 spans 14 amino acids. Trimming left V 6 bases short and J 2 bases short, with 11 bases between. This chain's CDR3 is CASRLQGPGNTIYF. In DNA, the CDR3 is TGTGCCAGCAGGTTACAGGGACCTGGAAACACCATATATTTT.

The chain combines TRBV27 with TRBJ1-1; no clear D gene. Trimming cost V 6 bases and J 1 base, with 12 bases left between them. This CDR3 comprises 14 residues. CDR1 and CDR2 (germline): MNHEY, SMNVEV (reference sequence). CDR3 nucleotide sequence: TGTGCCAGCAGCCGAGGCCCTCAGAACACTGAAGCTTTCTTT. Its translation: CASSRGPQNTEAFF.

The genes are TRBV5-1 and TRBJ2-2; weak D call: TRBD2 (6 bases). The CDR3 length is 15 residues. In germline, CDR1 is SGHRS, CDR2 YFSETQ. The V end was cut by 3 bases, the J end by 1 base, with 10 bases between. The CDR3 DNA reads TGCGCCAGCAGCTCACCGGGACTGAACACCGGGGAGCTGTTTTTT. Protein product: CASSSPGLNTGELFF. The full variable domain, its missing parts supplied by reference TRBV5-1 and TRBJ2-2, is KAGVTQTPRYLIKTRGQQVTLSCSPISGHRSVSWYQQTPGQGLQFLFEYFSETQRNKGNFPGRFSGRQFSNSRSEMNVSTLELGDSALYLCASSSPGLNTGELFFGEGSRLTVL.

This chain joins TRBV4-3 and TRBJ2-3, with D tentatively TRBD2 (6 bases). CDR1 is LGHNA and CDR2 is YSLEER in the germline V gene. The CDR3 totals 18 residues. V shed 1 base and J shed 0 bases, with 17 bases lying between them. CDR3 coding DNA: TGCGCCAGCAGCCAAGGGGAATTTGCGGGGATAAGCACAGATACGCAGTATTTT. Its protein product is CASSQGEFAGISTDTQYF.

The chain is built from TRBV4-1 and TRBJ1-4; perhaps TRBD1 as D (5 bases). V was clipped by 0 bases and J by 10 bases, with 12 bases between them. The CDR3 is made up of 14 amino acids. The germline gives CDR1 MGHRA, CDR2 YSYEKL. CDR3 residues: CASSQDRVGGKLFF. In DNA, the CDR3 is TGCGCCAGCAGCCAAGACAGGGTCGGCGGAAAACTGTTTTTT.

V gene TRBV5-4 combines with J gene TRBJ1-5; TRBD1 matches 9 bases. The V segment lost 4 bases and the J segment 6 bases; nucleotides outside the gene matches: 8. The CDR3 runs to 15 residues. In germline, CDR1 is SGHNT, CDR2 YYREEE (reference sequence). The CDR3: CASSRTGGVGQPQHF. DNA for the CDR3: TGTGCCAGCAGCCGCACAGGGGGCGTGGGTCAGCCCCAGCATTTT.

V is TRBV28 and J is TRBJ1-5, with no clear D. The CDR3 extends over 11 amino acids. The germline V gene encodes CDR1 MDHEN and CDR2 SYDVKM. The V gene lost 6 bases and the J gene lost 5 bases, with 5 bases spanning the gap. The CDR3 spells CASSLDQPQHF. The CDR3 DNA sequence: TGTGCCAGCAGCCTAGATCAGCCCCAGCATTTT.

The chain employs TRBV19 and TRBJ2-2, with a tentative D call TRBD1 (6 bases). The CDR3 loop spans 15 amino acids. With 5 bases removed from V and 4 bases from J, the gap between germline ends came to 14 bases. CDR1 is LNHDA and CDR2 is SQIVND in the germline V gene (reference sequence). The CDR3, as DNA: TGTGCCAGTAGTCGAAAGGGGGATGGCACCGGGGAGCTGTTTTTT. Its protein product is CASSRKGDGTGELFF.

V is TRBV7-8 and J is TRBJ1-2, with TRBD1 matching over 8 bases. Germline V lookup: CDR1 SGHVS, CDR2 FQNEAQ. V dropped 10 bases and J dropped 8; count of bases not matched to a gene: 12. This CDR3 spans 13 amino acids. DNA of the CDR3: TGTGCCACCCCGTCAGGGGGCGGAGAAGGCTACACCTTC. This translates into CATPSGGGEGYTF.

This chain uses TRBV19 with TRBJ2-5, with 10 nucleotides matching TRBD2. The CDR3 has 13 amino acids. CDR1 LNHDA and CDR2 SQIVND come from the germline V gene (reference sequence). V lost 6 bases to trimming and J lost 10 bases; unmatched junction nucleotides: 8. The DNA of the CDR3 is TGTGCCAGTAGCTGGACTATAGCGGGGGGCCAGTACTTC. Protein product: CASSWTIAGGQYF.

This sequence joins TRBV5-5 and TRBJ1-3; D remains unclear. Trimming removed 0 bases from V and 0 bases from J, with 10 bases in between. The CDR3 loop spans 16 amino acids. The germline gives CDR1 SGHKS, CDR2 YYEKEE (reference sequence). This CDR3 is CASSLVARLSGNTIYF. CDR3 bases: TGTGCCAGCAGCTTGGTCGCCAGGCTCTCTGGAAACACCATATATTTT.

Notes on this clone: Germline is not matched at one junction end, which may reflect a read error. The chain uses TRBV4-1 and TRBJ2-2; TRBD2 agrees at 10 bases. CDR1 is MGHRA, CDR2 YSYEKL, per germline. This CDR3 contains 15 residues. The CDR3 protein is CASSLPGLASGELFF. The CDR3 bases are TGTGCCAGCAGCCTACCGGGACTAGCGTCCGGGGAGCTGTTTTTT.

This clone was counted once. The CDR3 protein is CASSPPNRGGEKLFF. In nucleotides, the CDR3 is TGTGCCAGCTCACCACCTAACAGGGGAGGTGAAAAACTGTTTTTT. The genes are TRBV18 and TRBJ1-4; 7 bases map to TRBD1. Germline V CDR1 and CDR2: KGHSH, LQKENI. This CDR3 is built from 15 residues. The V gene end was trimmed by 0 bases and the J gene end by 7 bases; junction bases not matched to a gene: 5.

The V gene is TRBV28, the J gene TRBJ1-2; 8 nucleotides align to TRBD1. The V and J ends lost 6 bases and 8 bases, in that order; junction bases with no gene match: 8. This CDR3 has 13 residues. Germline values: CDR1 MDHEN, CDR2 SYDVKM. Written as DNA, the CDR3 is TGTGCCAGCAGCCAAGGACAGGGTAGAGGCTACACCTTC. Encoded protein: CASSQGQGRGYTF.